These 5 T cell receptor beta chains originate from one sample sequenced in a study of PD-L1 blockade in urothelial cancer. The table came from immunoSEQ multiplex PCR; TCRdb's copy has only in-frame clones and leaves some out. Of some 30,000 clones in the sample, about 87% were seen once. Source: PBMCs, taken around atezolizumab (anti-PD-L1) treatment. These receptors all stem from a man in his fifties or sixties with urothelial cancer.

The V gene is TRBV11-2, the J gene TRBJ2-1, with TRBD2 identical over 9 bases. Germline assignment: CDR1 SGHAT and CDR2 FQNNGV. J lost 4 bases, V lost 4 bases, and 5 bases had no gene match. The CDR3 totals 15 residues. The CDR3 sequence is CASSSNSGRYNEQFF. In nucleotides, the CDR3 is TGTGCCAGCAGCTCCAATAGCGGGAGATACAATGAGCAGTTCTTC.

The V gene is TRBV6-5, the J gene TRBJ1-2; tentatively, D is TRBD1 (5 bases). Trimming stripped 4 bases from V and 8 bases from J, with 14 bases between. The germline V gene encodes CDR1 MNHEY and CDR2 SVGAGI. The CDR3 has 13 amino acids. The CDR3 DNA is TGTGCCAGCAGTTCCCAGGGATTTTGGGGCTACACCTTC. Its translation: CASSSQGFWGYTF.

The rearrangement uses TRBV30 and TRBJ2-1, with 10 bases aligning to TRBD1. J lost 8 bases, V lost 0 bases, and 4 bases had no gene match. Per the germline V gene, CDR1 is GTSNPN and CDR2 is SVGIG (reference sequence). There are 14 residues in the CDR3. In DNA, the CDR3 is TGTGCCTGGAGTGTAGGCGGGACAGGGGATGAGCAGTTCTTC. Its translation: CAWSVGGTGDEQFF.

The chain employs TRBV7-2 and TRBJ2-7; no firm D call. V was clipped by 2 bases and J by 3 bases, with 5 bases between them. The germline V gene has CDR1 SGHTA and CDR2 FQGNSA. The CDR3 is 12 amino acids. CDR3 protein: CASSLRGYEQYF. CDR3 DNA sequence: TGTGCCAGCAGCTTACGAGGCTACGAGCAGTACTTC.

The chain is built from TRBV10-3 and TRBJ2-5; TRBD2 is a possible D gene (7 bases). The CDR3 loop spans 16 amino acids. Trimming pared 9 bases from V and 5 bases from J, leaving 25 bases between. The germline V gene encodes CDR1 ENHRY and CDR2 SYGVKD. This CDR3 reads CAIQYGGGRMKETQYF. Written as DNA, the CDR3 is TGTGCCATTCAGTACGGCGGGGGCAGAATGAAGGAGACCCAGTACTTC.